The 15 T cell receptor beta chains presented below share a single source sample, sequenced in a study of STAT5B mutations in CD4+ large granular lymphocyte leukemia (dated by TCRdb to about 2022). The library was obtained by the immunoSEQ multiplex PCR assay. The source is immuneACCESS, and TCRdb retained only in-frame sequences with V and J called. Part of the clones is not carried over; for the studies checked, unresolved V genes explain less than half of this, and the remainder is unexplained. The table for this sample lists more than 30,000 clones; roughly nine tenths of them were counted only once. Jointly, the top ten make up approximately 0.41% of the sample. The sample consisted of CD4+ T cells from blood buffy coats. These receptors all stem from a human donor in good health.

This chain uses TRBV10-2 with TRBJ2-2, with 10 bases identical to TRBD2. V shed 8 bases, J shed 6 bases, and the junction held 3 bases outside the gene matches. Germline CDR1 and CDR2: WSHSY and SAAADI. The CDR3 has 13 amino acids. The CDR3 nucleotides are TGCGCCAGCGGGCTAGCGGGAGCCGGGGAGCTGTTTTTT. Translated, it gives CASGLAGAGELFF.

V and J are TRBV18 and TRBJ1-4, with D unresolved. V dropped 1 base and J dropped 4 bases, with 7 bases sitting between them. The CDR3 totals 14 residues. Germline V gives CDR1 KGHSH, CDR2 LQKENI. CDR3 bases: TGTGCCAGCTCACCACAGGATGTTAATGAAAAACTGTTTTTT. Residues: CASSPQDVNEKLFF.

The chain links TRBV5-1 to TRBJ2-3, with TRBD2 matching over 9 bases. Germline-derived CDR1 and CDR2 are SGHRS and YFSETQ. The CDR3 totals 16 residues. Trimming removed 4 bases from V and 6 bases from J; junction bases left unmatched: 12. Here the CDR3 reads CASSRLEREEFDTQYF. The CDR3 DNA is TGCGCCAGCAGCCGTCTTGAGCGGGAGGAGTTCGATACGCAGTATTTT. Looking up the rest from reference TRBV5-1 and TRBJ2-3 gives the full variable domain: KAGVTQTPRYLIKTRGQQVTLSCSPISGHRSVSWYQQTPGQGLQFLFEYFSETQRNKGNFPGRFSGRQFSNSRSEMNVSTLELGDSALYLCASSRLEREEFDTQYFGPGTRLTVL.

The rearrangement uses TRBV14 and TRBJ2-3, with D maybe TRBD2 (5 bases). The CDR3 covers 12 residues. Trimming removed 6 bases at V and 6 bases at J, with 10 bases between. In germline, CDR1 is SGHDN, CDR2 FVKESK. The CDR3 is CASSSGLDTQYF. CDR3 bases: TGTGCCAGCAGTTCCGGACTTGATACGCAGTATTTT. The variable domain in full, with the rest retrieved from reference TRBV14 and TRBJ2-3, is EAGVTQFPSHSVIEKGQTVTLRCDPISGHDNLYWYRRVMGKEIKFLLHFVKESKQDESGMPNNRFLAERTGGTYSTLKVQPAELEDSGVYFCASSSGLDTQYFGPGTRLTVL.

The chain carries TRBV2 and TRBJ2-1; D not certain. From germline, CDR1 is SNHLY and CDR2 FYNNEI. The CDR3 has 13 amino acids. V was pared by 1 base and J by 13 bases, with 14 bases between. CDR3 sequence: CASSEGNRPLQFF. The DNA for the CDR3 is TGTGCCAGCAGTGAAGGAAACAGACCTCTACAGTTCTTC. Using reference TRBV2 and TRBJ2-1 for the parts outside the CDR3, the full variable domain is EPEVTQTPSHQVTQMGQEVILRCVPISNHLYFYWYRQILGQKVEFLVSFYNNEISEKSEIFDDQFSVERPDGSNFTLKIRSTKLEDSAMYFCASSEGNRPLQFFGPGTRLTVL.

The chain couples TRBV6-1 to TRBJ1-2, with 9 bases matching TRBD1. The CDR3 totals 16 residues. With V trimmed by 1 base and J by 3 bases, 6 bases remained unmatched. Germline V gene data show CDR1 as MNHNS and CDR2 as SASEGT. For the CDR3, the DNA is TGTGCCAGCAGTGAAGAAAACAGGGGGCTGGACTATGGCTACACCTTC. Translated: CASSEENRGLDYGYTF.

This clone has a single count. The chain combines TRBV6-5 with TRBJ2-3; D unclear. From germline, CDR1 is MNHEY and CDR2 SVGAGI. This CDR3 spans 12 amino acids. V shed 3 bases and J shed 10 bases, with 11 bases lying between them. CDR3 in DNA: TGTGCCAGCAGTTATCCTAGAGGTGCGCAGTATTTT. Protein: CASSYPRGAQYF.

V usage is TRBV12-5 and J usage is TRBJ1-2, with 7 bases fitting TRBD1. V gave up 4 bases and J gave up 2 bases; unmatched junction bases: 10. The CDR3 has 16 residues. Germline CDR1 reads LGHNT; CDR2 reads FRNRAP. The CDR3 region has the DNA TGTGCTAGTGGTTCCCCCGCGGGACAGATCAACTATGGCTACACCTTC. Translating it yields CASGSPAGQINYGYTF.

Here the CDR3 DNA reads TGTGCCAGCAGCCCGATCGACAGGGAGAACTATGGCTACACCTTC. Amino acid sequence: CASSPIDRENYGYTF. The V call is TRBV28, the J call TRBJ1-2; TRBD1 aligns across 7 bases. V was clipped by 6 bases and J by 2 bases; unmatched bases: 9. This CDR3 is 15 amino acids long. Germline CDR1 reads MDHEN; CDR2 reads SYDVKM.

CDR3 sequence reads: CASSTGNQPQHF. CDR3 bases: TGTGCCAGCAGTACGGGGAATCAGCCCCAGCATTTT. The V and J genes are TRBV28 and TRBJ1-5; D is unresolved. The CDR3 has 12 residues. Trimming took 5 bases from V and 4 from J, leaving 6 bases between them. Germline V gene lookup returns CDR1 MDHEN and CDR2 SYDVKM.

The DNA for the CDR3 is TGTGCCAGCAGCCAAGGCCGGGGTGTGGGGCAGTTCTTC. Its protein is CASSQGRGVGQFF. V gene TRBV14 combines with J gene TRBJ2-1, with D perhaps matching TRBD2 (5 bases). CDR3 size: 13 residues. Trimming pared 1 base from V and 12 bases from J, leaving 13 bases between. Looked up from germline, CDR1 is SGHDN and CDR2 is FVKESK.

The chain joins TRBV18 to TRBJ2-7; 9 bases agree with TRBD1. V lost 1 base, J lost 5 bases, and 3 bases stayed unmatched. The CDR3 length is 14 residues. From germline, CDR1 is KGHSH and CDR2 LQKENI. CDR3 in DNA: TGTGCCAGCTCACCACAGGGACAGGGAAACGAGCAGTACTTC. It specifies CASSPQGQGNEQYF.

This clone was counted only a few times. The CDR3 spells CASSWSGIYEQYF. CDR3 DNA sequence: TGTGCCAGCAGCTGGAGCGGAATCTACGAGCAGTACTTC. The chain recombines TRBV7-9 with TRBJ2-7; TRBD2 is a possible D gene (5 bases). Deletions cut 4 bases from V and 3 bases from J, with 10 bases between. Germline CDR1 and CDR2: SEHNR and FQNEAQ (reference sequence). This CDR3 has 13 amino acids.

This chain links TRBV29-1 with TRBJ2-7, with 7 bases identical to TRBD2. CDR1 and CDR2 (germline): SQVTM, ANQGSEA. This CDR3 has 14 amino acids. V shed 5 bases, J shed 5 bases, and the junction held 12 bases outside the gene matches. CDR3 DNA sequence: TGCAGCGTTTCTAGGGGAGGGCCCGGCCACGAGCAGTACTTC. Translation gives CSVSRGGPGHEQYF.

The chain recombines TRBV21-1 with TRBJ2-1; no check of the table's D call, TRBD2, against the DNA was made. TRBV21-1 is reported as a pseudogene. The CDR3 is made up of 14 amino acids. The CDR3 coding sequence is TGTGCCAGCAGCAAAGGGGGGGGGTACAATGAGCAGTTCTTC. It codes for CASSKGGGYNEQFF.